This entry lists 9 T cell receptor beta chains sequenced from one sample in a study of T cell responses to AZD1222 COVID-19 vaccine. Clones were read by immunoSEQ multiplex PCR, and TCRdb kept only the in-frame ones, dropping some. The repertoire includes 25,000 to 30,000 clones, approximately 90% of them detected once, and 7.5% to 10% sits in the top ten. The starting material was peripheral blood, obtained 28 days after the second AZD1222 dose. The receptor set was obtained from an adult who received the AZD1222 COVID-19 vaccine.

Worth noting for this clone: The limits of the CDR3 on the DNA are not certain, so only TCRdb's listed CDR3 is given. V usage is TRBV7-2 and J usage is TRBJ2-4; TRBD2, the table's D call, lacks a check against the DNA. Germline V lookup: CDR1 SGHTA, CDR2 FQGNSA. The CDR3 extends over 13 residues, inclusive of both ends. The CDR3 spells CASSFSVAGGSFF.

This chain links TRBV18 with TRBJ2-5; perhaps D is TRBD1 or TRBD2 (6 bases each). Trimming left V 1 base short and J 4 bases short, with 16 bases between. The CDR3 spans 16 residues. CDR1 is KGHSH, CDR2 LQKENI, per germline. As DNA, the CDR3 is TGTGCCAGCTCACCACGGGGGGCTGTAGGGGGAGAGACCCAGTACTTC. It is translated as CASSPRGAVGGETQYF.

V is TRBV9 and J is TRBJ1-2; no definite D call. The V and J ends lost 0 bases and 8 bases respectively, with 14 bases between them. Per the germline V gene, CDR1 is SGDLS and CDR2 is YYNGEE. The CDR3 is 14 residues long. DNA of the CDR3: TGTGCCAGCAGCGTAGATGGGGAGGCGGAGGGCTACACCTTC. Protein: CASSVDGEAEGYTF.

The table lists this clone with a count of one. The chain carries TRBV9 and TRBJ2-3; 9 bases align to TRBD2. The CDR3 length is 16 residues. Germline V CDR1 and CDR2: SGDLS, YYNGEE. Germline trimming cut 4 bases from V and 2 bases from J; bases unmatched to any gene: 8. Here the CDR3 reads CASSLSGGQTTDTQYF. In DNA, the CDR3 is TGTGCCAGCAGCCTTAGCGGGGGACAGACCACAGATACGCAGTATTTT. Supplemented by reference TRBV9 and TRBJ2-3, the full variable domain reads DSGVTQTPKHLITATGQRVTLRCSPRSGDLSVYWYQQSLDQGLQFLIQYYNGEERAKGNILERFSAQQFPDLHSELNLSSLELGDSALYFCASSLSGGQTTDTQYFGPGTRLTVL.

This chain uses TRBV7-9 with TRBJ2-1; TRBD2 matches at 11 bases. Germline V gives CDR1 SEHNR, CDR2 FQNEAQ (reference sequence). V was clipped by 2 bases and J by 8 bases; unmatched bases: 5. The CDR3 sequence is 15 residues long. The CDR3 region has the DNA TGTGCCAGCAGCTTATTAGCGGGAGGGCCTCATGAGCAGTTCTTC. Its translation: CASSLLAGGPHEQFF.

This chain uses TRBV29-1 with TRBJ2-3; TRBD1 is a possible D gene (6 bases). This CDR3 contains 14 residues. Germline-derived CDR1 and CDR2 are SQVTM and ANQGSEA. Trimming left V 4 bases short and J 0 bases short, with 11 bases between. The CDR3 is CSVAGTGSTDTQYF. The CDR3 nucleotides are TGCAGCGTTGCGGGAACAGGGAGCACAGATACGCAGTATTTT.

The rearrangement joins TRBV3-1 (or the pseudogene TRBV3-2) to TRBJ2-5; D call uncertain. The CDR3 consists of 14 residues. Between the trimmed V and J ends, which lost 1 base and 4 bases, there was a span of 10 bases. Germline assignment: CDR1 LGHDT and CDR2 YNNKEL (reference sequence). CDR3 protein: CASSQGTGGETQYF. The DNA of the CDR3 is TGTGCCAGCAGCCAAGGGACGGGCGGAGAGACCCAGTACTTC.

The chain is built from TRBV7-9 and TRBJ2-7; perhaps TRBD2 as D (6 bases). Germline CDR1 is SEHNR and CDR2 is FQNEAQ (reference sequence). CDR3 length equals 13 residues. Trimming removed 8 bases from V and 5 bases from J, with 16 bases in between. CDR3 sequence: CASGRDPTNEQYF. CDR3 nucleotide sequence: TGTGCCAGCGGGCGGGATCCGACTAACGAGCAGTACTTC.

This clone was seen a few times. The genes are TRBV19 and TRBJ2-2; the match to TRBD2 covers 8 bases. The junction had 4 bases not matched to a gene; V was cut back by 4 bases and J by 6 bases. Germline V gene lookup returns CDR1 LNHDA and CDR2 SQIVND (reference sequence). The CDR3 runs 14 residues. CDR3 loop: CASSTGTSAGELFF. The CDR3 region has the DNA TGTGCCAGTAGTACCGGGACTAGTGCCGGGGAGCTGTTTTTT.